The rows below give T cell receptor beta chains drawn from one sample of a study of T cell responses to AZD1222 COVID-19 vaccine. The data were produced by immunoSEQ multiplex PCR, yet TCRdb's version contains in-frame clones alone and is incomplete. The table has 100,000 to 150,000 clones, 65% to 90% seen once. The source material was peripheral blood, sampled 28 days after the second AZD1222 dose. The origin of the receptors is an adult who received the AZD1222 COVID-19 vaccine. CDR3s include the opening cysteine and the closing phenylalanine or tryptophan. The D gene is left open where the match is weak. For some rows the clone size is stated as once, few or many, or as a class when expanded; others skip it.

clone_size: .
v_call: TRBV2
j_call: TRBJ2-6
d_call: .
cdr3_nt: TGTGCCAGCATACTTGACTCTGGGGCCAACGTCCTGACTTTC
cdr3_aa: CASILDSGANVLTF

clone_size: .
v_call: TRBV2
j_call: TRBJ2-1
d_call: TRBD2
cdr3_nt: TGTGCCAGCAGAACTAGCGGGGGGGCTGAGCAGTTCTTC
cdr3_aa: CASRTSGGAEQFF

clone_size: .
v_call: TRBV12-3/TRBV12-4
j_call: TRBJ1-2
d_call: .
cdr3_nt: TGTGCCAGCAGTCGGGTCGACTATGGCTACACCTTC
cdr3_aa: CASSRVDYGYTF

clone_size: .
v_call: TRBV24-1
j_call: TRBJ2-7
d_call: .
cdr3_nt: TGTGCCACCAGTGATTTAGGGGGGGGCGACGAGCAGTACTTC
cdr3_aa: CATSDLGGGDEQYF

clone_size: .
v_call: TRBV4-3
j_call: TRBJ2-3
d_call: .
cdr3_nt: TGCGCCAGCAGTCCCTTTACTAGCACAGATACGCAGTATTTT
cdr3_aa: CASSPFTSTDTQYF

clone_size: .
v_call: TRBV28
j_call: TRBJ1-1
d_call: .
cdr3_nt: TGTGCCAGCAGTCCCCTGGATTCGAACACTGAAGCTTTCTTT
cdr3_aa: CASSPLDSNTEAFF

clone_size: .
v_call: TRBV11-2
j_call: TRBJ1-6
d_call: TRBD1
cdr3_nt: TGTGCCAGCAGCTTAGAGGGCAGCAGGGGACAGGATTATTCACCCCTCCACTTT
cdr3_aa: CASSLEGSRGQDYSPLHF

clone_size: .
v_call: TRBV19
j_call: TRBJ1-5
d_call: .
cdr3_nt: TGTGCCAGTAGTATAGATGAGGAGGAGCCCCAGCATTTT
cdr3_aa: CASSIDEEEPQHF

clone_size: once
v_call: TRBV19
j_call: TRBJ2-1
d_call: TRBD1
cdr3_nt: TGTGCCAGTATCAAGGACAGGGCCTCCTACAATGAGCAGTTCTTC
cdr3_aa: CASIKDRASYNEQFF

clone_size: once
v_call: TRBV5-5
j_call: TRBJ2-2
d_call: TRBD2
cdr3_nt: TGTGCCAGCGCCCCACTAGCGGGGGGGCGGGGCGGGGAGCTGTTTTTT
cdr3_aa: CASAPLAGGRGGELFF

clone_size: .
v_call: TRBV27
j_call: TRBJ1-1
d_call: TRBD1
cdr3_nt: TGTGCCAGCAGTCACAGACAGGGTGGAGAAACTGAAGCTTTCTTT
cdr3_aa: CASSHRQGGETEAFF

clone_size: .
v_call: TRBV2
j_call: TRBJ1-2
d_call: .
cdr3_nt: TGTGCCAGCAGCGAGGATGGCTACACCTTC
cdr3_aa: CASSEDGYTF

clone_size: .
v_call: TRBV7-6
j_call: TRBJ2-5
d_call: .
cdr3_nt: TGTGCCAGCAGCTTAGGACCTCGAGAGACCCAGTACTTC
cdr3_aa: CASSLGPRETQYF

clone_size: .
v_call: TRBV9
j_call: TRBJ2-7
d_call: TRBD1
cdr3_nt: TGTGCCAGCAGCGTAGGTGGACAGGGGGCTTACGAGCAGTACTTC
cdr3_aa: CASSVGGQGAYEQYF

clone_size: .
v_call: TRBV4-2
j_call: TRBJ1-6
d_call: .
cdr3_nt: TGTGCCAGCAGCCAGGCCGGGACGCCAAATTCACCCCTCCACTTT
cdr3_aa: CASSQAGTPNSPLHF

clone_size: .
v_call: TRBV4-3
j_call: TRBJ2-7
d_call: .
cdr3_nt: TGCGCCAGCAGCCAAGATTTAGACGGCTCCTACGAGCAGTACTTC
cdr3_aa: CASSQDLDGSYEQYF

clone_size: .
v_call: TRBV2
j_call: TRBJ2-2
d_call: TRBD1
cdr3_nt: TGTGCCAGCAGTAACCCGGACAGGGTAAACACCGGGGAGCTGTTTTTT
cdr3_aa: CASSNPDRVNTGELFF

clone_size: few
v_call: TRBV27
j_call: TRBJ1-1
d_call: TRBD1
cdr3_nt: TGTGCCAGCAGTTTATCGACAGGGACTGAAGCTTTCTTT
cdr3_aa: CASSLSTGTEAFF

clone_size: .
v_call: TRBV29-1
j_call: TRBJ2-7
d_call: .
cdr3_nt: TGCAGCGTTGCTGGGGGGAACGAGCAGTACTTC
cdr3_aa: CSVAGGNEQYF

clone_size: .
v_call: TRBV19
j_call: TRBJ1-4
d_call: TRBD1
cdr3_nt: TGTGCCAGTAGTATACGGGACAGTGGGGAAAAACTGTTTTTT
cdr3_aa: CASSIRDSGEKLFF

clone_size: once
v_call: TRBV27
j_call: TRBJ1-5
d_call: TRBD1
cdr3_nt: TGTGCCAGCAGTTCCACCAGGGGGGGACAGGTTTTCCATCAGCCCCAGCATTTT
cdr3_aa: CASSSTRGGQVFHQPQHF

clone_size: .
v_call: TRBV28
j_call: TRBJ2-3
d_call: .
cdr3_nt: TGTGCCAGCAGTCCCTCTGTGGGAACTAGCACAGATACGCAGTATTTT
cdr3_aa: CASSPSVGTSTDTQYF

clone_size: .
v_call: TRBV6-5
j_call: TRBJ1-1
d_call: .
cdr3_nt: TGTGCCAGCAGCCTTATACAGCCTGAAGCTTTCTTT
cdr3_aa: CASSLIQPEAFF

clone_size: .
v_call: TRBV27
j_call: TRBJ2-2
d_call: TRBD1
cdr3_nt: TGTGCCAGCAGTCTCACAGGGGTCCGGGAGCTGTTTTTT
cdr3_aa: CASSLTGVRELFF

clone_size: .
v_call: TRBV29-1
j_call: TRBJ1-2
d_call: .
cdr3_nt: TGCAGCGTCAAGGGACACGGCTACACCTTC
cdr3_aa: CSVKGHGYTF

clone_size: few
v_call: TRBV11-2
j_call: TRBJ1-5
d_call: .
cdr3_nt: TGTGCCAGCAGCCTCTCGGATAGCAATCAGCCCCAGCATTTT
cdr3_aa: CASSLSDSNQPQHF

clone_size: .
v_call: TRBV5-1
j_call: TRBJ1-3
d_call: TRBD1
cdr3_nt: TGCGCCAGCAGCCCAGACAGGGGGGCTGGAAACACCATATATTTT
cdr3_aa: CASSPDRGAGNTIYF

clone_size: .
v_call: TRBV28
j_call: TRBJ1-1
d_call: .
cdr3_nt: TGTGCCAGCAGTTTATTAAATGCGAACACTGAAGCTTTCTTT
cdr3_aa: CASSLLNANTEAFF

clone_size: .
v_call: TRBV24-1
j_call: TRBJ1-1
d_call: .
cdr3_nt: TGTGCCACCAGTGGGAGCATGAACACTGAAGCTTTCTTT
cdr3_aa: CATSGSMNTEAFF

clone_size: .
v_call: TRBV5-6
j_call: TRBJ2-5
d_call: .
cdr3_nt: TGTGCCAGCAGCCCCCCAAGACAGGCAGAGACCCAGTACTTC
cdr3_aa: CASSPPRQAETQYF

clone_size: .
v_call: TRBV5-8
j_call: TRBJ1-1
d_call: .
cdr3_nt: TGTGCCAGCAGCTTGTTCCCCCACACAGGGTCGCTGAACACTGAAGCTTTCTTT
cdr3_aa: CASSLFPHTGSLNTEAFF

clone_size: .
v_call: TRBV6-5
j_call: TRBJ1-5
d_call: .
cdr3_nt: TGTGCCAGCAGTCCCTTCGTTAATAGCAATCAGCCCCAGCATTTT
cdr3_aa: CASSPFVNSNQPQHF

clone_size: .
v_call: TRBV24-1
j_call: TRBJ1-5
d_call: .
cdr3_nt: TGTGCCACAGCCCAGGCGCGGGGACAGCCCCAGCATTTT
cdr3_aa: CATAQARGQPQHF

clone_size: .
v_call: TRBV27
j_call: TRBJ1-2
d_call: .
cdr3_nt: TGTGCCAGCAGTTTAGGGTCCGGGCGGGGCTACACCTTC
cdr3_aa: CASSLGSGRGYTF

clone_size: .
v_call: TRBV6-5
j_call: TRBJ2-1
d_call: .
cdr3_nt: TGTGCCAGCAAGTTCACCGGCAATGAGCAGTTCTTC
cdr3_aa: CASKFTGNEQFF

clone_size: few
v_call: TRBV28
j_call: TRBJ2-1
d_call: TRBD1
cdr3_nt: TGTGCCAGCAGTTTGCGGACAGGGTGGAGCAATGAGCAGTTCTTC
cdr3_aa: CASSLRTGWSNEQFF

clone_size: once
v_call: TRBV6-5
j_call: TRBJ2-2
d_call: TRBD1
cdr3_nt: TGTGCCAGCAGCCGTACGGGACAGTACACCGGGGAGCTGTTTTTT
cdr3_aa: CASSRTGQYTGELFF

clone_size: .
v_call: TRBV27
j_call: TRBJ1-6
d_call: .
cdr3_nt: TGTGCCAGCAGTCGATACGGAGATAATTCACCCCTCCACTTT
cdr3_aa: CASSRYGDNSPLHF

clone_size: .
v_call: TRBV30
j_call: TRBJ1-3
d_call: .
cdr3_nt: TGTGCCTGGTCGATAGGGGGGACGGCGGACACCATATATTTT
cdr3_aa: CAWSIGGTADTIYF

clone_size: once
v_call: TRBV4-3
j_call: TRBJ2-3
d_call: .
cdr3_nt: TGCGCCAGCAGCCAAGGTCAGGTTAGCACAGATACGCAGTATTTT
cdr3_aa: CASSQGQVSTDTQYF

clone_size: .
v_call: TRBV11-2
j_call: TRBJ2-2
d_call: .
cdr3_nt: TGTGCCAGCAGCACACCCTCAGGGGTCGCGAACACCGGGGAGCTGTTTTTT
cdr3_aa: CASSTPSGVANTGELFF

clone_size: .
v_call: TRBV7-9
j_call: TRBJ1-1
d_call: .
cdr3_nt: TGTGCCAGCAGCCCTCGCTACACTGAAGCTTTCTTT
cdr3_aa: CASSPRYTEAFF

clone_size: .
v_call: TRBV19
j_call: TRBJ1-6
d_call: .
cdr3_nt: TGTGCCAGTAGTATAGACCCACGGACCAGACCGAGGCCCCTCCACTTT
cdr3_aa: CASSIDPRTRPRPLHF

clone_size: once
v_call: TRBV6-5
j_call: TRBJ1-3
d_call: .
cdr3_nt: TGTGCCAGCGGCGTGCGGGGGACGGAGAACACCATATATTTT
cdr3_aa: CASGVRGTENTIYF

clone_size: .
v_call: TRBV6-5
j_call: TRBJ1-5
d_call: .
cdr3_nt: TGTGCCAGCATAGTAGAGAATAGCAATCAGCCCCAGCATTTT
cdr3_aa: CASIVENSNQPQHF

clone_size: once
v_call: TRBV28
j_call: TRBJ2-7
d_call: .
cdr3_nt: TGTGCCAGCAGTCTCCTGGACTACTCCTACGAGCAGTACTTC
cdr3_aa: CASSLLDYSYEQYF

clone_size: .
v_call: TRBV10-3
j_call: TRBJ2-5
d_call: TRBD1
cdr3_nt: TGTGCCATCAGTGTTGACAGGGAAGAGACCCAGTACTTC
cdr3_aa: CAISVDREETQYF

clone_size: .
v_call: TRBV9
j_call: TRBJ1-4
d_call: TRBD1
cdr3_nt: TGTGCCAGCAGCGTAGCCGGGACAGGGAATGAAAAACTGTTTTTT
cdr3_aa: CASSVAGTGNEKLFF

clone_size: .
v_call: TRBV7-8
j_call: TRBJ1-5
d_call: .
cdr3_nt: TGTGCCAGCAGCTTAGGCGAGTTTGGCAATCAGCCCCAGCATTTT
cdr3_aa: CASSLGEFGNQPQHF

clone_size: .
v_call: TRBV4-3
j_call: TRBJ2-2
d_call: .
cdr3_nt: TGCGCCAGCAGCCAAGAGCGGGGGCCCTACACCGGGGAGCTGTTTTTT
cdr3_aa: CASSQERGPYTGELFF

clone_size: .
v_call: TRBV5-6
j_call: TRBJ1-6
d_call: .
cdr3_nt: TGTGCCAGCAGCTTTCAGGGTTTTTTGGATTCACCCCTCCACTTT
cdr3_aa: CASSFQGFLDSPLHF

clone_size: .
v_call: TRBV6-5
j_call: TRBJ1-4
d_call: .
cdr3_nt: TGTGCCAGCAGTCAACCGGGACGGATTAATGAAAAACTGTTTTTT
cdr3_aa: CASSQPGRINEKLFF

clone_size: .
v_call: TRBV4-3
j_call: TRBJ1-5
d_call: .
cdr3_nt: TGCGCCAGCAGCCAAGATCGACGACAGTCAAATCAGCCCCAGCATTTT
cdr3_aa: CASSQDRRQSNQPQHF

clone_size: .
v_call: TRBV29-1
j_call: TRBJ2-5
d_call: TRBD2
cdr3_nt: TGCAGCGTTGAGGGGATTCTTGGGACTAATGGAGAGACCCAGTACTTC
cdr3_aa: CSVEGILGTNGETQYF

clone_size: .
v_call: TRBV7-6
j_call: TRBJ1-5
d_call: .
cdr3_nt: TGTGCCAGCAGCTTAACGCAGGGCTCCTATAGCAATCAGCCCCAGCATTTT
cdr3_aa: CASSLTQGSYSNQPQHF

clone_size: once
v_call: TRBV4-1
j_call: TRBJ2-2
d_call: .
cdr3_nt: TGCGCCAGCAGCCATCAGGGCAGATCCGGGGAGCTGTTTTTT
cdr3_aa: CASSHQGRSGELFF

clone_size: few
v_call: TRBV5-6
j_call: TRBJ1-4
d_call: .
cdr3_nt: TGTGCCAGCAGCACGAGGCACAGCCAGTACAATGAAAAACTGTTTTTT
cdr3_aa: CASSTRHSQYNEKLFF

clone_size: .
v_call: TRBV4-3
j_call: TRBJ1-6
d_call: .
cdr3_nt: TGCGCCAGCAGCCAAGGCCCTACAGGGAAAGGTTCACCCCTCCACTTT
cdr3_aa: CASSQGPTGKGSPLHF

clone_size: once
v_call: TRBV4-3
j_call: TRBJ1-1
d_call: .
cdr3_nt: TGCGCCAGCAGCCTTCACAGCAACACTGAAGCTTTCTTT
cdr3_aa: CASSLHSNTEAFF